Shown below are 20 T cell receptor beta chains from a single sample sequenced in a study of T cell repertoires in cytomegalovirus infection. TCRdb processed the reads anew with MiXCR; each CDR3 protein has one entry. The sample lists roughly 45,000 distinct CDR3 sequences, 20% to 25% occurring once. Which antigens these TCRs recognize remains unknown. This material consisted of CD8+ T cells from cultured PBMCs, taken from culture after CMV antigen stimulation. Receptor source: a human donor in good health (CMV status not recorded). Some clones in this sample may be carry-over from other donors' samples.

The chain links TRBV9 to TRBJ1-5, with TRBD1 matching 7 bases. This CDR3 is built from 15 residues. Unmatched junction bases numbered 2, after V lost 0 bases and J lost 2 bases. CDR1 is SGDLS and CDR2 is YYNGEE in the germline V gene. The CDR3 region is CASSVGGGGNQPQHF. The CDR3 DNA sequence: TGTGCCAGCAGCGTAGGAGGGGGCGGCAATCAGCCCCAGCATTTT.

The CDR3 DNA reads TGTGCCAGCAGCCTCGGGTACTACGAGCAGTACTTC. Amino acids: CASSLGYYEQYF. The chain is built from TRBV5-5 and TRBJ2-7; D ambiguous. The germline V gene encodes CDR1 SGHKS and CDR2 YYEKEE (reference sequence). The CDR3 runs to 12 residues. V shed 4 bases and J shed 3 bases, with 8 bases lying between them.

This clonotype has more than one count but fewer than ten. The rearrangement uses TRBV7-2 and TRBJ2-3, with 14 bases identical to TRBD2. This CDR3 is built from 19 residues. Germline CDR1 reads SGHTA; CDR2 reads FQGNSA. V was pared by 5 bases and J by 0 bases, with 10 bases of the junction left unmatched. CDR3: CASSRPTGLAGASTDTQYF. CDR3 DNA: TGTGCCAGCAGCCGACCTACGGGACTAGCGGGAGCTAGCACAGATACGCAGTATTTT.

This clonotype was counted only a few times. This chain uses TRBV7-2 with TRBJ1-3, with D uncertain. Trimming left V 8 bases short and J 4 bases short, with 15 bases between. The CDR3 has 14 residues. Germline values: CDR1 SGHTA, CDR2 FQGNSA. CDR3 coding DNA: TGTGCCAGCTCCCAAAGCGCAGCGGGAAACACCATATATTTT. As protein: CASSQSAAGNTIYF.

CDR3 region: CSVEDPGLLRGASQETQYF. CDR3 nucleotides: TGCAGCGTTGAAGACCCAGGGCTCCTGAGGGGGGCCAGCCAAGAGACCCAGTACTTC. V and J are TRBV29-1 and TRBJ2-5; the D call may be TRBD1 or TRBD2 (6 bases each). Trimming stripped 0 bases from V and 1 base from J, with 24 bases between. In germline, CDR1 is SQVTM, CDR2 ANQGSEA. The CDR3 is 19 amino acids.

V is TRBV11-2 and J is TRBJ1-3, with D perhaps TRBD1 (6 bases). Trimming removed 6 bases from V and 3 bases from J, with 9 bases in between. CDR3 length equals 13 residues. Germline CDR1 reads SGHAT; CDR2 reads FQNNGV. The CDR3 protein is CASSRGDGNTIYF. The CDR3 DNA is TGTGCCAGCAGTAGGGGGGATGGAAACACCATATATTTT.

A few counts support this clonotype. The chain combines TRBV6-1 with TRBJ2-7; TRBD1 matches 12 bases. Losses at the gene ends were 5 bases for V and 1 base for J; bases not matched to a gene: 6. Germline V gives CDR1 MNHNS, CDR2 SASEGT. The CDR3 is 16 amino acids. CDR3 in amino acids: CASSPGQGAGSYEQYF. The CDR3 nucleotides read TGTGCCAGCAGTCCGGGACAGGGGGCTGGTTCCTACGAGCAGTACTTC.

This clonotype appeared a few times. The chain is built from TRBV20-1 and TRBJ1-4; no definite D call. V lost 6 bases and J 7 bases, leaving 15 bases between the germline ends. The CDR3 consists of 13 residues. Germline-derived CDR1 and CDR2 are DFQATT and SNEGSKA (reference sequence). CDR3 loop: CSATEGYGEKLFF. Here the CDR3 DNA reads TGCAGTGCCACAGAAGGTTATGGTGAAAAACTGTTTTTT.

The sample holds many counts of this clonotype. CDR3 coding DNA: TGTGCCAGCAGCCTCAAGGCCATGGGACGGATTTCCTGGGACACTGGAAACACCATATATTTT. As protein: CASSLKAMGRISWDTGNTIYF. V usage is TRBV7-8 and J usage is TRBJ1-3, with TRBD1 as a possible D gene (6 bases). Trimming removed 5 bases from V and 2 bases from J, with 31 bases in between. Germline V gene lookup returns CDR1 SGHVS and CDR2 FQNEAQ. The CDR3 runs to 21 residues. The full variable domain, with the rest looked up from reference TRBV7-8 and TRBJ1-3, is GAGVSQSPRYKVAKRGQDVALRCDPISGHVSLFWYQQALGQGPEFLTYFQNEAQLDKSGLPSDRFFAERPEGSVSTLKIQRTQQEDSAVYLCASSLKAMGRISWDTGNTIYFGEGSWLTVV.

The chain combines TRBV7-9 with TRBJ2-7, with 8 bases lining up with TRBD2. The CDR3 is 17 residues long. The germline V gene encodes CDR1 SEHNR and CDR2 FQNEAQ (reference sequence). J was trimmed by 3 bases and V by 2 bases; bases with no gene match: 12. This CDR3 reads CASSLLTSSGVNYEQYF. CDR3 bases: TGTGCCAGCAGCTTACTCACCAGTAGCGGGGTCAACTACGAGCAGTACTTC.

This clonotype was seen only a few times. The CDR3 DNA reads as TGTGCCAGCAGCTTTCGACAGGATATAAACACTGAAGCTTTCTTT. Its translation: CASSFRQDINTEAFF. The chain joins TRBV11-3 to TRBJ1-1; tentatively, D is TRBD1 (6 bases). There are 15 residues in the CDR3. The V and J ends lost 3 bases and 2 bases respectively, with 13 bases between them. Germline V gene lookup returns CDR1 SGHNT and CDR2 YENEEA.

The chain carries TRBV11-2 and TRBJ1-1; D possibly corresponds to TRBD1 (5 bases). Germline assignment: CDR1 SGHAT and CDR2 FQNNGV. There are 14 residues in the CDR3. The V gene lost 8 bases and the J gene lost 3 bases, with 16 bases spanning the gap. CDR3 nucleotides: TGTGCCAGCCGCCAAGGGGCAGGGTACACTGAAGCTTTCTTT. Encoded protein: CASRQGAGYTEAFF.

This chain joins TRBV7-8 and TRBJ1-2, with a possible D match to TRBD1 (5 bases). The V end was cut by 2 bases, the J end by 1 base, with 11 bases between. The CDR3 loop spans 15 amino acids. CDR1 is SGHVS and CDR2 is FQNEAQ in the germline V gene. The CDR3 sequence is CASSLPGVFNYGYTF. Written as DNA, the CDR3 is TGTGCCAGCAGCTTACCGGGGGTTTTTAACTATGGCTACACCTTC.

The CDR3 loop is CASGSGTRRADTQYF. Here the CDR3 DNA reads TGTGCTAGTGGTTCCGGAACCCGCCGGGCAGATACGCAGTATTTT. The rearrangement uses TRBV12-5 and TRBJ2-3; no clear D. Trimming shortened V by 4 bases and J by 4 bases, and 15 bases separated the two germline ends. The CDR3 is 15 amino acids. Germline V gives CDR1 LGHNT, CDR2 FRNRAP.

V gene TRBV12-3 or TRBV12-4 combines with J gene TRBJ2-2; 8 positions match TRBD2. The CDR3 has 16 residues. Trimming cost V 2 bases and J 1 base; bases outside gene matches: 3. CDR3 coding DNA: TGTGCCAGCAGTTTATTAACTAGCGGGAACACCGGGGAGCTGTTTTTT. It is translated as CASSLLTSGNTGELFF.

The CDR3 is CASSWTQSQFF. The CDR3 bases are TGTGCCAGCAGTTGGACTCAAAGTCAGTTCTTC. This chain connects TRBV28 to TRBJ2-1, with a possible D match to TRBD2 (5 bases). The CDR3 is 11 residues long. V lost 4 bases and J lost 13, with 11 bases in between. Germline V CDR1 and CDR2: MDHEN, SYDVKM.

Concerning this clonotype itself: One junction end does not reproduce the germline sequence, and a read error may be involved. The chain links TRBV7-2 to TRBJ1-1; tentatively, D is TRBD1 (5 bases). Germline loops: CDR1 SGHTA, CDR2 FQGNSA. The CDR3 is 14 residues long. The CDR3 sequence: CASSSGRVNTDAFF. The CDR3 region has the DNA TGTGCCAGCAGCTCTGGCAGGGTGAACACTGACGCTTTCTTT.

The chain uses TRBV5-6 and TRBJ1-5, with TRBD1 as a possible D gene (6 bases). V was pared by 6 bases and J by 6 bases, with 13 bases between. The germline gives CDR1 SGHDT, CDR2 YYEEEE. The CDR3 contains 13 residues. The CDR3 region is CASTTGNSQPQHF. CDR3 DNA: TGTGCCAGCACAACAGGGAACAGTCAGCCCCAGCATTTT.

The chain recombines TRBV10-3 with TRBJ2-7; TRBD1 might be the D (5 bases). Germline V gives CDR1 ENHRY, CDR2 SYGVKD. V dropped 6 bases and J dropped 3 bases, with 15 bases sitting between them. This CDR3 has 14 amino acids. The CDR3 loop reads CAIRGAGLIYEQYF. The CDR3 DNA reads as TGTGCCATCAGAGGCGCAGGGCTGATCTACGAGCAGTACTTC.

Only a few counts were recorded for this clonotype. This CDR3 reads CASSYGLAGPKSYNEQFF. The CDR3 region has the DNA TGTGCCAGCAGCTACGGGCTAGCGGGACCGAAGTCCTACAATGAGCAGTTCTTC. The chain employs TRBV7-6 and TRBJ2-1; 9 bases are shared with TRBD2. V shed 4 bases and J 1 base; nucleotides not matched to a gene: 11. CDR1 and CDR2 (germline): SGHVS, FNYEAQ. The CDR3 contains 18 residues.